The 25 T cell receptor beta chains given below trace back to one sample, sequenced in a study of cytomegalovirus exposure and HLA in healthy donors. The PCR used 60 Vbeta and 13 Jbeta primers. Clones were sequenced by immunoSEQ multiplex PCR, and TCRdb holds only the in-frame ones, with some missing. The table has about 160,000 clones, around 75% seen once. Sequencing was carried out using PBMCs. These TCRs come from a woman aged 50 to 65 in good health and CMV-seropositive.

This chain links TRBV9 with TRBJ2-3; 9 bases fit TRBD2. The germline V gene encodes CDR1 SGDLS and CDR2 YYNGEE. This CDR3 has 16 amino acids. The J segment lost 6 bases and the V segment lost 4 bases, leaving 12 bases of the junction unmatched. CDR3 amino acids: CASSIQAGGLGDTQYF. CDR3 nucleotides: TGTGCCAGCAGCATCCAAGCGGGGGGCCTAGGGGATACGCAGTATTTT. The full variable domain, its missing parts supplied by reference TRBV9 and TRBJ2-3, is DSGVTQTPKHLITATGQRVTLRCSPRSGDLSVYWYQQSLDQGLQFLIQYYNGEERAKGNILERFSAQQFPDLHSELNLSSLELGDSALYFCASSIQAGGLGDTQYFGPGTRLTVL.

The chain joins TRBV6-5 to TRBJ1-2; no definite D call. CDR1 is MNHEY, CDR2 SVGAGI, per germline. V was cut by 6 bases and J by 7 bases, with 12 bases left in between. This CDR3 contains 12 residues. The DNA for the CDR3 is TGTGCCAGCAGCGGGAAAGGCTCTGGCTACACCTTC. This translates into CASSGKGSGYTF.

This clone was seen a handful of times. The chain carries TRBV19 and TRBJ2-3; 8 bases map to TRBD1. This CDR3 has 16 residues. Germline CDR1 LNHDA, CDR2 SQIVND (reference sequence). Unmatched junction bases numbered 7, after V lost 4 bases and J lost 1 base. This chain's CDR3 is CASSTRTGFGTDTQYF. The CDR3 region has the DNA TGTGCCAGTAGTACTAGGACAGGGTTTGGCACAGATACGCAGTATTTT.

The chain has TRBV6-1 and TRBJ1-2; D ambiguous. V lost 0 bases, J lost 4 bases, and 12 bases lay in between. From germline, CDR1 is MNHNS and CDR2 SASEGT. This CDR3 has 15 amino acids. In nucleotides, the CDR3 is TGTGCCAGCAGTGAAGCGCTTCCGGGAGTCTATGGCTACACCTTC. This translates into CASSEALPGVYGYTF.

V gene TRBV6-5 combines with J gene TRBJ1-1, with D tentatively TRBD1 (6 bases). Germline V gene sequence: CDR1 MNHEY, CDR2 SVGAGI. The CDR3 is 15 amino acids. V lost 0 bases to trimming and J lost 3 bases, with 11 bases between them. The CDR3 reads CASSYSNRVDTEAFF. CDR3 bases: TGTGCCAGCAGTTACTCGAACAGGGTTGACACTGAAGCTTTCTTT.

This chain connects TRBV29-1 to TRBJ1-5, with 10 positions matching TRBD1. Per the germline V gene, CDR1 is SQVTM and CDR2 is ANQGSEA. V gave up 6 bases and J gave up 5 bases; unmatched junction bases: 1. This CDR3 has 12 amino acids. CDR3 sequence reads: CSVGTGDQPQHF. The CDR3 DNA is TGCAGCGTGGGGACAGGGGATCAGCCCCAGCATTTT.

This chain links TRBV5-4 with TRBJ1-6; D not resolved. V was clipped by 0 bases and J by 7 bases, with 11 bases between them. This CDR3 spans 15 amino acids. Per the germline V gene, CDR1 is SGHNT and CDR2 is YYREEE (reference sequence). The DNA for the CDR3 is TGTGCCAGCAGCTTGGAAGAGGGTCGGAATTCACCCCTCCACTTT. This encodes CASSLEEGRNSPLHF. The entire variable domain, with the rest obtained from reference TRBV5-4 and TRBJ1-6, is as follows: ETGVTQSPTHLIKTRGQQVTLRCSSQSGHNTVSWYQQALGQGPQFIFQYYREEENGRGNFPPRFSGLQFPNYSSELNVNALELDDSALYLCASSLEEGRNSPLHFGNGTRLTVT.

The chain recombines TRBV5-1 with TRBJ2-5; 8 nucleotides align to TRBD2. CDR1 and CDR2 (germline): SGHRS, YFSETQ. This CDR3 region has 15 residues. V was clipped by 4 bases and J by 2 bases; unmatched bases: 7. The DNA of the CDR3 is TGCGCCAGCAGCGGATACGGGGGGGTTCAAGAGACCCAGTACTTC. It translates to CASSGYGGVQETQYF.

About this clone: This specimen includes other DNA sequences encoding the same CDR3. This chain uses TRBV9 with TRBJ1-6, with a tentative D call TRBD1 (5 bases). Trimming took off 0 bases at V and 10 bases at J, with 17 bases between the two ends. The CDR3 contains 16 residues. The germline gives CDR1 SGDLS, CDR2 YYNGEE. Written as DNA, the CDR3 is TGTGCCAGCAGCGTAGCTTCAGGGCAGGGCGCCTCACCCCTCCACTTT. Translation gives CASSVASGQGASPLHF. The full variable domain, with the rest looked up from reference TRBV9 and TRBJ1-6, is DSGVTQTPKHLITATGQRVTLRCSPRSGDLSVYWYQQSLDQGLQFLIQYYNGEERAKGNILERFSAQQFPDLHSELNLSSLELGDSALYFCASSVASGQGASPLHFGNGTRLTVT.

This chain links TRBV5-1 with TRBJ1-2; 8 bases are a match to TRBD1. Trimming cost V 3 bases and J 5 bases; bases outside gene matches: 3. CDR1 is SGHRS and CDR2 is YFSETQ in the germline V gene. The CDR3 covers 13 residues. The CDR3 sequence is CASSWTGPYGYTF. In DNA form, the CDR3 reads TGCGCCAGCAGCTGGACAGGGCCATATGGCTACACCTTC.

The rearrangement joins TRBV2 to TRBJ2-1, with D possibly TRBD1 on 6 matching bases. Deletions cut 5 bases from V and 4 bases from J, with 15 bases between. The length of the CDR3 is 15 residues. CDR1 and CDR2 from the germline V gene are SNHLY and FYNNEI. The CDR3 reads CASSLQGEGYNEQFF. In DNA form, the CDR3 reads TGTGCCAGCAGTTTACAGGGAGAAGGATACAATGAGCAGTTCTTC.

The chain uses TRBV6-1 and TRBJ1-1, with 9 nucleotides matching TRBD1. Germline CDR1 is MNHNS and CDR2 is SASEGT. The CDR3 spans 13 residues. The V and J ends lost 7 bases and 3 bases, in that order; junction bases with no gene match: 3. Here the CDR3 DNA reads TGTGCCAGCACTGGACAGGGGTACACTGAAGCTTTCTTT. This translates into CASTGQGYTEAFF.

This chain links TRBV6-1 with TRBJ1-5; D gene uncertain. Germline-derived CDR1 and CDR2 are MNHNS and SASEGT. With 1 base removed from V and 6 bases from J, the gap between germline ends came to 10 bases. The CDR3 sequence is 14 residues long. The CDR3 sequence is CASSEGPGSQPQHF. CDR3 nucleotide sequence: TGTGCCAGCAGTGAAGGTCCGGGGAGTCAGCCCCAGCATTTT.

This clone was seen only a few times. V gene TRBV11-2 combines with J gene TRBJ1-1, with D tentatively TRBD1 (5 bases). The length of the CDR3 is 16 residues. Between the trimmed V and J ends, which lost 3 bases and 1 base, there was a span of 15 bases. Germline lookup yields CDR1 SGHAT and CDR2 FQNNGV. The CDR3 region is CASSLGGPGKNTEAFF. Here the CDR3 DNA reads TGTGCCAGCAGCTTGGGTGGGCCAGGGAAGAACACTGAAGCTTTCTTT. The full variable domain, its missing parts supplied by reference TRBV11-2 and TRBJ1-1, is EAGVAQSPRYKIIEKRQSVAFWCNPISGHATLYWYQQILGQGPKLLIQFQNNGVVDDSQLPKDRFSAERLKGVDSTLKIQPAKLEDSAVYLCASSLGGPGKNTEAFFGQGTRLTVV.

This clone has just one count. The J gene is TRBJ2-7, the V gene TRBV2; weak D call: TRBD2 (7 bases). From germline, CDR1 is SNHLY and CDR2 FYNNEI. Trimming removed 2 bases from V and 2 bases from J, with 10 bases in between. This CDR3 is built from 14 residues. CDR3 protein: CASSERGAPYEQYF. Written as DNA, the CDR3 is TGTGCCAGCAGTGAACGGGGGGCCCCCTACGAGCAGTACTTC.

The V gene is TRBV5-1, the J gene TRBJ1-2; D may be TRBD1 (6 bases). Trimming pared 1 base from V and 2 bases from J, leaving 12 bases between. Germline V gene data show CDR1 as SGHRS and CDR2 as YFSETQ. This CDR3 has 15 amino acids. As DNA, the CDR3 is TGCGCCAGCAGCTTGACCACAGGGCCCAACTATGGCTACACCTTC. This translates into CASSLTTGPNYGYTF.

This clone was counted a few times. The genes are TRBV5-4 and TRBJ1-6; D gene uncertain. Germline V CDR1 and CDR2: SGHNT, YYREEE (reference sequence). V was shortened by 0 bases and J by 7 bases, with 5 bases between the two germline ends. The CDR3 is 13 amino acids. The CDR3 sequence: CASSLESNSPLHF. CDR3 bases: TGTGCCAGCAGCTTGGAAAGCAATTCACCCCTCCACTTT.

The chain carries TRBV4-1 and TRBJ2-3; D call uncertain. The CDR3 length is 13 residues. Germline CDR1 MGHRA, CDR2 YSYEKL. V lost 4 bases and J 4 bases, leaving 9 bases between the germline ends. The CDR3 here is CASSRVTADTQYF. CDR3 nucleotides: TGCGCCAGCAGCCGGGTAACAGCAGATACGCAGTATTTT.

CDR3 DNA sequence: TGCGCCAGCAGCTGGGGGACTAGCGGGAGAGGATCGCAAGAGACCCAGTACTTC. Translating gives CASSWGTSGRGSQETQYF. V usage is TRBV5-1 and J usage is TRBJ2-5, with 14 positions matching TRBD2. The trim removed 3 bases at V and 2 bases at J, leaving 9 bases unmatched. Germline V gives CDR1 SGHRS, CDR2 YFSETQ. The CDR3 loop spans 18 amino acids.

The chain links TRBV5-6 to TRBJ2-2; TRBD2 matches 11 bases. Germline V gives CDR1 SGHDT, CDR2 YYEEEE. CDR3 length: 17 amino acids. V dropped 4 bases and J dropped 3; count of bases not matched to a gene: 8. For the CDR3, the DNA is TGTGCCAGCAGCCTGAAGGGTAGCGGGGGGGACACCGGGGAGCTGTTTTTT. It codes for CASSLKGSGGDTGELFF.

The chain recombines TRBV5-6 with TRBJ1-1; D is perhaps TRBD1 (6 bases). With 4 bases removed from V and 4 bases from J, the gap between germline ends came to 17 bases. This CDR3 spans 15 amino acids. Germline CDR1 and CDR2: SGHDT and YYEEEE. In DNA form, the CDR3 reads TGTGCCAGCAGCCCACTGACAGGAGTGGGCACTGAAGCTTTCTTT. This sequence encodes CASSPLTGVGTEAFF.

Only a few counts were recorded for this clone. The gene calls are TRBV18 and TRBJ1-1; a possible D gene is TRBD1 (5 bases). V lost 4 bases to trimming and J lost 1 base, with 7 bases between them. The CDR3 contains 13 residues. The germline gives CDR1 KGHSH, CDR2 LQKENI. CDR3 protein: CASSHDRNTEAFF. CDR3 bases: TGTGCCAGCTCACACGACAGGAACACTGAAGCTTTCTTT.

This clone showed up just a few times. V and J are TRBV29-1 and TRBJ2-5, with a possible D match to TRBD2 (5 bases). V lost 4 bases, J lost 9 bases, and 21 bases lay in between. Per the germline V gene, CDR1 is SQVTM and CDR2 is ANQGSEA. The CDR3 extends over 14 amino acids. In DNA form, the CDR3 reads TGCAGCGTTGGCCTTGCGGGCCCGAGTGAGTCCCAGTACTTC. Its protein product is CSVGLAGPSESQYF. Using reference TRBV29-1 and TRBJ2-5 for the parts outside the CDR3, the full variable domain is SAVISQKPSRDICQRGTSLTIQCQVDSQVTMMFWYRQQPGQSLTLIATANQGSEATYESGFVIDKFPISRPNLTFSTLTVSNMSPEDSSIYLCSVGLAGPSESQYFGPGTRLLVL.

The table lists this clone with a count of one. J is TRBJ1-1 and V is TRBV27; maybe TRBD1 (6 bases). CDR1 is MNHEY and CDR2 is SMNVEV in the germline V gene (reference sequence). The CDR3 consists of 13 residues. Trimming removed 3 bases at V and 6 bases at J, with 11 bases between. The CDR3 nucleotides are TGTGCCAGCAGTTTCCGAGACAGGTCTGAAGCTTTCTTT. Translating gives CASSFRDRSEAFF.

This clone was observed a handful of times. Other nucleotide sequences in the sample specify the same CDR3. This sequence joins TRBV2 and TRBJ1-3; D gene unclear. The CDR3 has 13 amino acids. CDR1 SNHLY and CDR2 FYNNEI come from the germline V gene. The V and J ends lost 6 bases and 4 bases respectively, with 10 bases between them. CDR3 in DNA: TGTGCCAGCAGCGGGCCGGGGGGAAACACCATATATTTT. Protein: CASSGPGGNTIYF.